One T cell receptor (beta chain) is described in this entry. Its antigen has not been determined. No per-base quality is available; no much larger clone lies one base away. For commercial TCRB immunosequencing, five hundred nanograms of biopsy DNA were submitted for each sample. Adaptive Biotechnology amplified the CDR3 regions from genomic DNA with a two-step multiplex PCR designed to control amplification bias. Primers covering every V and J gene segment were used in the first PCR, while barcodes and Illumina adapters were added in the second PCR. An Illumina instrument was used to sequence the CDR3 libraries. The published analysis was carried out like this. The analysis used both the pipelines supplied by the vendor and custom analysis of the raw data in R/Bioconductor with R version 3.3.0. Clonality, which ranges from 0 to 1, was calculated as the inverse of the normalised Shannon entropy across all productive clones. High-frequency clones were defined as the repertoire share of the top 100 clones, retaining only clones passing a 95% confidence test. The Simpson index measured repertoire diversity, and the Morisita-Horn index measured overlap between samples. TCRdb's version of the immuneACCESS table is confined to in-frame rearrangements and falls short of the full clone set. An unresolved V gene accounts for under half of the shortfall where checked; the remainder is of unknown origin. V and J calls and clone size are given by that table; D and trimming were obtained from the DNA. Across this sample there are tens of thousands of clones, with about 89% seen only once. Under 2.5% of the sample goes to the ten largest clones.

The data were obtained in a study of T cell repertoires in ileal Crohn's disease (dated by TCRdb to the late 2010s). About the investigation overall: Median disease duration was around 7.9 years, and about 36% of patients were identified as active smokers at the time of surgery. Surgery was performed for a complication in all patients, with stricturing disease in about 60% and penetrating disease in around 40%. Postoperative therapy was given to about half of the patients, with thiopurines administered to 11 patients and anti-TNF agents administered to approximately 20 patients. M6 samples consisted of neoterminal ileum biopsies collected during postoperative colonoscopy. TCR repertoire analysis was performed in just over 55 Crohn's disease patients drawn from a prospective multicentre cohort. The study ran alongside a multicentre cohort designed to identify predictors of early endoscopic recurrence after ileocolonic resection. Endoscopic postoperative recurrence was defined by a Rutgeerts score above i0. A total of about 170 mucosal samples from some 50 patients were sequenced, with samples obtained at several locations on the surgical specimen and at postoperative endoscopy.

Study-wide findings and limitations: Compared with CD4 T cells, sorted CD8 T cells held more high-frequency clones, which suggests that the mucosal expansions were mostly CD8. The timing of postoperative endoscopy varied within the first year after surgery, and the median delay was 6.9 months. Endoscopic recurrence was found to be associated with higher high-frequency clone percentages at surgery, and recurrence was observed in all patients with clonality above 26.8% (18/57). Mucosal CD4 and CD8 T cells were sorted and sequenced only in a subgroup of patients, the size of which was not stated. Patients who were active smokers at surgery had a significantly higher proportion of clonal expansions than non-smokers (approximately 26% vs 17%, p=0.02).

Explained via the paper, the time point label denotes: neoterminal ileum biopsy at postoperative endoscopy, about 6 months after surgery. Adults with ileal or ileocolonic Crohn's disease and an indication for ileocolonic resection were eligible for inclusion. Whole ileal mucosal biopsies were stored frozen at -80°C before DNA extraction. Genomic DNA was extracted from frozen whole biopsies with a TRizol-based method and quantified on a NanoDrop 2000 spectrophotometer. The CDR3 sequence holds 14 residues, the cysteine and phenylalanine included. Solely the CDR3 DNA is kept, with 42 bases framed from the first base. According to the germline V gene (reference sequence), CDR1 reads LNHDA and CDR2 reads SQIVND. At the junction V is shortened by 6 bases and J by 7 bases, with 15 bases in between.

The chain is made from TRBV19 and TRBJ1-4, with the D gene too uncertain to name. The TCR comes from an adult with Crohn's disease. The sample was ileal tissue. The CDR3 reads CASSPQIGGEKLFF. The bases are TGTGCCAGTAGCCCTCAAATCGGAGGTGAAAAACTGTTTTTT.